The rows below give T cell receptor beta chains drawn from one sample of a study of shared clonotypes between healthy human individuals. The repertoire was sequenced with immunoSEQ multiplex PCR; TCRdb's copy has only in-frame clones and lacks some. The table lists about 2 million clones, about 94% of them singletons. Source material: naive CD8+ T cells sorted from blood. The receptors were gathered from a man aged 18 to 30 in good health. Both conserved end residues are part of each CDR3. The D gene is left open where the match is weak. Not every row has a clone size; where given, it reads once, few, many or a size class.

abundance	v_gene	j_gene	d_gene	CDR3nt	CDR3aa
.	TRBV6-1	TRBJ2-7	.	TGTGCCAGCAGTGAGGGTGGAAGTTACGAGCAGTACTTC	CASSEGGSYEQYF
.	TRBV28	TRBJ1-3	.	TGTGCCAGCAGTTTCTCCCCACGGGCCACCCACCAGAACACCATATATTTT	CASSFSPRATHQNTIYF
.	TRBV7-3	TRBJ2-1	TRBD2	TGTGCCAGCAGCCCCAATCCTAGCGGGCCAGGCTCCTACAATGAGCAGTTCTTC	CASSPNPSGPGSYNEQFF
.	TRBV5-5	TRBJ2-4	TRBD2	TGTGCCAGCAGCCCGGGGGAGGGACTAGCCAAAAACATTCAGTACTTC	CASSPGEGLAKNIQYF
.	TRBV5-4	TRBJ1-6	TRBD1	TGTGCCAGCAGCTTGGACCAGGGGGCCTACTATAATTCACCCCTCCACTTT	CASSLDQGAYYNSPLHF
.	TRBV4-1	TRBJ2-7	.	TGCGCCAGCAGCCAAGCCAGAATTCCCTCCTACGAGCAGTACTTC	CASSQARIPSYEQYF
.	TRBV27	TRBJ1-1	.	TGTGCCAGCAGTTTAGGGAGTGAAGCTTTCTTT	CASSLGSEAFF
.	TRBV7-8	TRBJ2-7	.	TGTGCCAGCAGCTTAGAGTCCTACGAGCAGTACTTC	CASSLESYEQYF
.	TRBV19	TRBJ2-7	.	TGTGCCAGTAGTATAGGACTTCCAAGCTCCTACGAGCAGTACTTC	CASSIGLPSSYEQYF
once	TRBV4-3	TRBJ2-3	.	TGCGCCAGCAGCCGAGGTCCCGGGACTGATGGAACTAGCACAGATACGCAGTATTTT	CASSRGPGTDGTSTDTQYF
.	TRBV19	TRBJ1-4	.	TGTGCCAGTTCGGGCCTACTAAGGGAAAAACTGTTTTTT	CASSGLLREKLFF
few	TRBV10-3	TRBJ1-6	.	TGTGCCATCAGTGTGGGGGGGCATAATTCACCCCTCCACTTT	CAISVGGHNSPLHF
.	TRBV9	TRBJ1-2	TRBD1	TGTGCCAGCAGCGGGAGGGACAGTTATGGCTACACCTTC	CASSGRDSYGYTF
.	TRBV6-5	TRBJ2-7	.	TGTGCCAGCAGTTACGGGGAAAGCTCCTACGAGCAGTACTTC	CASSYGESSYEQYF
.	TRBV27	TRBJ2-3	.	TGTGCCAGCAGTCTGCCTAGCACAGATACGCAGTATTTT	CASSLPSTDTQYF
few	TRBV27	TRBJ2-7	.	TGTGCCAGCAGTTACAGGGTGTCCTACGAGCAGTACTTC	CASSYRVSYEQYF
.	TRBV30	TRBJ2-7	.	TGTGCCTGGAGGGACAGCCGCTCCTACGAGCAGTACTTC	CAWRDSRSYEQYF
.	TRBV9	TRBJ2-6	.	TGTGCCAGCAGCGTAAGTACAGGCGCTGGGGCCAACGTCCTGACTTTC	CASSVSTGAGANVLTF
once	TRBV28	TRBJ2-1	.	TGTGCCAGCAGTTCCGGACCCCCCGAGGGGAATGAGCAGTTCTTC	CASSSGPPEGNEQFF
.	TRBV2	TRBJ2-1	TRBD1	TGTGCCAGCAGTGTGACAGGGGGCTCCTACAATGAGCAGTTCTTC	CASSVTGGSYNEQFF
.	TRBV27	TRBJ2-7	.	TGTGCCAGCAGTTTATCCGGGGACGGTCTCTCCTACGAGCAGTACTTC	CASSLSGDGLSYEQYF
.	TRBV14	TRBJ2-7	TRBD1	TGTGCCAGCAGCCAAGTGGGGACAGTGTACGAGCAGTACTTC	CASSQVGTVYEQYF
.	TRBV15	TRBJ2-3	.	TGTGCCACCAGCATAGGAGGGAAGGATACGCAGTATTTT	CATSIGGKDTQYF
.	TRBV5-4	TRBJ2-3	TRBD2	TGTGCCAGCAGCTGGATGCCGGGACTAGCGGCTAGTAGCACAGATACGCAGTATTTT	CASSWMPGLAASSTDTQYF
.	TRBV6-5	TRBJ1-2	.	TGTGCCAGCAGTTACTCCATCCCTTTGGATGGCTACACCTTC	CASSYSIPLDGYTF
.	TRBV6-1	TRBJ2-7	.	TGTGCCAGCAGTGAAGGCAACGGCTACGAGCAGTACTTC	CASSEGNGYEQYF
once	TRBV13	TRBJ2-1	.	TGTGCCAGCAGCTTAGAAGCGGCCAATGAGCAGTTCTTC	CASSLEAANEQFF
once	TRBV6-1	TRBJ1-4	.	TGTGCCAGCAGTGATTTGGGGTTCAACGGTGAAAAACTGTTTTTT	CASSDLGFNGEKLFF
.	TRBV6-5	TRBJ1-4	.	TGTGCCAGCACCCCGACAGCAACTAATGAAAAACTGTTTTTT	CASTPTATNEKLFF
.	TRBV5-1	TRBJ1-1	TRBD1	TGCGCCAGCAGCTCCCCTCAGGGGGCCGGCACTGAAGCTTTCTTT	CASSSPQGAGTEAFF
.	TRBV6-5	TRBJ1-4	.	TGTGCCAGCAGTAGCTACAGAGGGGGTAGCGAAAAACTGTTTTTT	CASSSYRGGSEKLFF
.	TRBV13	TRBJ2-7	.	TGTGCCAGCAGCTATACCGGGAGCGAGCAGTACTTC	CASSYTGSEQYF
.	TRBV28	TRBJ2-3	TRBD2	TGTGCCAGCAGTTTAGCCCTGGGGCTAGCGGGAATTACGCAGTATTTT	CASSLALGLAGITQYF
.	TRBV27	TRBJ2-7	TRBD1	TGTGCCAGCAGTTTAACAGGGGGCCAAGTATACGAGCAGTACTTC	CASSLTGGQVYEQYF
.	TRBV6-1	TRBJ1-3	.	TGTGCCAGCAGTGAGGCAGGGGATCTAAGAAACACCATATATTTT	CASSEAGDLRNTIYF
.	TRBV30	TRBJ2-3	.	TGTGCCTGGACAGACCTAGGCGCAGATACGCAGTATTTT	CAWTDLGADTQYF
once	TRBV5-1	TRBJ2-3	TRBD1	TGCGCCAGCAGCTGGCGGGACAGGGAGATTGCAGATACGCAGTATTTT	CASSWRDREIADTQYF
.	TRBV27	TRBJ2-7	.	TGTGCCAGCAGTGTTACAGGGTTGACCTACGAGCAGTACTTC	CASSVTGLTYEQYF
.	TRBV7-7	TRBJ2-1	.	TGTGCTAGCAGCTTAGTGGAGGGAAACGAGCAGTTCTTC	CASSLVEGNEQFF
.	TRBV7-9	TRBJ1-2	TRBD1	TGTGCCAGCAGCCCCGCGACAGGGGGGCCTAACTATGGCTACACCTTC	CASSPATGGPNYGYTF
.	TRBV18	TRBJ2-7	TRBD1	TGTGCCAGCTCAAGTGGGACAGGGGTTTACTACGAGCAGTACTTC	CASSSGTGVYYEQYF
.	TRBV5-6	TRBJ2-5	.	TGTGCCAGCAGCTTCCCTAGCGTCCAAGAGACCCAGTACTTC	CASSFPSVQETQYF
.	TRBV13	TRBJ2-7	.	TGTGCCAGCAGCCTAATGACGGATTCCTACGAGCAGTACTTC	CASSLMTDSYEQYF
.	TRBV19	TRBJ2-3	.	TGTGCCAGTAGTATAAGAGGGTACCCCACAGATACGCAGTATTTT	CASSIRGYPTDTQYF
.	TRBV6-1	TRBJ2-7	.	TGTGCCAGCAGTGAACCGGGACTCCTCTACGAGCAGTACTTC	CASSEPGLLYEQYF
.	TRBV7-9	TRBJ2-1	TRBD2	TGTGCCAGCAGCCTCGTAGCGGGAGGGCCGGAAGGTGAGCAGTTCTTC	CASSLVAGGPEGEQFF